These 14 T cell receptor beta chains were sequenced from one sample in a study of blood T cell repertoires in COVID-19. The method was immunoSEQ multiplex PCR; TCRdb's version includes in-frame clones alone and lacks a portion of them. Of 170,000 or so clones listed, 85% to 90% are singletons. Sequences were obtained from PBMCs or T cells enriched from blood (not recorded which). The receptors were sampled from a woman aged 45-65 years who had recovered from COVID-19.

The CDR3 DNA reads as TGTGCCAGCAGCTTAGAATGGGGCAGGGTGAGGACTGAAGCTTTCTTT. Translating it yields CASSLEWGRVRTEAFF. This chain joins TRBV11-2 and TRBJ1-1; TRBD1 might be the D (5 bases). In germline, CDR1 is SGHAT, CDR2 FQNNGV. V was shortened by 0 bases and J by 5 bases, with 16 bases between the two germline ends. This CDR3 is 16 amino acids long.

The V gene is TRBV18, the J gene TRBJ2-7; the match to TRBD1 covers 7 bases. The CDR3 is 13 amino acids. In germline, CDR1 is KGHSH, CDR2 LQKENI. The ends lost 5 bases at V and 6 bases at J; junction bases unmatched: 7. The CDR3 here is CASSSVQGSEQYF. The DNA of the CDR3 is TGTGCCAGCTCATCGGTACAGGGGTCCGAGCAGTACTTC.

The genes are TRBV27 and TRBJ2-2; no firm D call. V was pared by 3 bases and J by 6 bases, with 5 bases between. The CDR3 sequence is 12 residues long. In germline, CDR1 is MNHEY, CDR2 SMNVEV (reference sequence). The CDR3, as DNA: TGTGCCAGCAGTTTCGGGTCCGGGGAGCTGTTTTTT. Translation: CASSFGSGELFF.

The chain links TRBV28 to TRBJ2-1, with 8 bases identical to TRBD2. CDR1 is MDHEN, CDR2 SYDVKM, per germline. The CDR3 contains 12 residues. J lost 9 bases, V lost 11 bases, and 9 bases had no gene match. CDR3 sequence reads: CALRGGPGEQFF. In DNA form, the CDR3 reads TGTGCCCTCCGGGGGGGGCCCGGTGAGCAGTTCTTC.

The chain is built from TRBV27 and TRBJ1-1, with 7 bases identical to TRBD1. CDR1 is MNHEY and CDR2 is SMNVEV in the germline V gene (reference sequence). J gave up 0 bases and V 7 bases, and 8 bases lay outside the gene matches. The CDR3 totals 15 residues. The CDR3 loop is CASTLQGRVNTEAFF. CDR3 bases: TGTGCCAGCACCTTACAGGGGCGAGTGAACACTGAAGCTTTCTTT.

In its sample, this clone was seen once. The chain carries TRBV5-4 and TRBJ2-7; 9 bases are a match to TRBD1. After removal of 0 bases from V and 6 bases from J, the junction contained 4 bases not matched to a gene. Germline assignment: CDR1 SGHNT and CDR2 YYREEE (reference sequence). The CDR3 is made up of 14 amino acids. The CDR3 DNA reads as TGTGCCAGCAGCTTGGAACAGGGGGCAAGCGAGCAGTACTTC. It encodes CASSLEQGASEQYF.

The chain links TRBV4-2 to TRBJ1-3, with D unclear. The CDR3 totals 12 residues. Germline lookup yields CDR1 LGHNA and CDR2 YNFKEQ. The ends were cut back, 5 bases at V and 4 bases at J, with 6 bases in the middle. CDR3 residues: CASSDIGNTIYF. The CDR3 bases are TGTGCCAGCAGCGACATAGGAAACACCATATATTTT.

This clone was seen only once. The chain links TRBV19 to TRBJ1-5; 7 bases are shared with TRBD1. Losses at the gene ends were 3 bases for V and 3 bases for J; bases not matched to a gene: 5. CDR3 size: 15 residues. Germline lookup yields CDR1 LNHDA and CDR2 SQIVND (reference sequence). In DNA, the CDR3 is TGTGCCAGTAGTATCGGTACAGGGGACAATCAGCCCCAGCATTTT. This translates into CASSIGTGDNQPQHF.

This chain joins TRBV7-9 and TRBJ2-5; D gene ambiguous. The germline V gene encodes CDR1 SEHNR and CDR2 FQNEAQ (reference sequence). This CDR3 contains 13 residues. Deletions cut 3 bases from V and 3 bases from J, with 8 bases between. As DNA, the CDR3 is TGTGCCAGCAGCTTTGCGGCAGAAGAGACCCAGTACTTC. Residues: CASSFAAEETQYF.

The chain uses TRBV18 and TRBJ1-2, with TRBD1 matching 7 bases. Germline V gene data show CDR1 as KGHSH and CDR2 as LQKENI. Trimming at V came to 3 bases and at J to 8 bases, leaving 6 bases not matched to a gene. The CDR3 extends over 13 amino acids. CDR3 bases: TGTGCCAGCTCACCGACAGGGCCACTGGGCTACACCTTC. This translates into CASSPTGPLGYTF.

J is TRBJ1-2 and V is TRBV5-6, with 9 bases lining up with TRBD1. V gave up 1 base and J gave up 6 bases; unmatched junction bases: 4. The germline V gene encodes CDR1 SGHDT and CDR2 YYEEEE. This CDR3 has 14 amino acids. The CDR3 nucleotides read TGTGCCAGCAGCTTGATTAGGGACAGGGATGGCTACACCTTC. Amino acids: CASSLIRDRDGYTF.

J is TRBJ2-3 and V is TRBV5-8; 11 nucleotides agree with TRBD2. Germline V gene sequence: CDR1 SGHTS, CDR2 YDEGEE. The V and J ends lost 4 bases and 4 bases, in that order; junction bases with no gene match: 11. This CDR3 is built from 17 residues. The CDR3 DNA reads as TGTGCCAGCAGCCAATTTTTAGCGGGGGGGCACGCAGATACGCAGTATTTT. Its protein product is CASSQFLAGGHADTQYF.

This chain joins TRBV6-5 and TRBJ2-7, with D uncertain. The CDR3 is 14 amino acids. V lost 5 bases, J lost 6 bases, and 17 bases lay in between. Germline values: CDR1 MNHEY, CDR2 SVGAGI. The CDR3 nucleotides are TGTGCCAGCAGTCCCCGGGTGGGTATCGGCGAGCAGTACTTC. This codes for CASSPRVGIGEQYF.

The V call is TRBV7-2, the J call TRBJ2-3; no firm D call. The V and J ends lost 5 bases and 5 bases respectively, with 8 bases between them. Germline lookup yields CDR1 SGHTA and CDR2 FQGNSA. The CDR3 totals 12 residues. The CDR3 bases are TGTGCCAGCAGCCCTCCCTTAGATACGCAGTATTTT. This translates into CASSPPLDTQYF.